The 30 T cell receptor beta chains below all came from one sample that was sequenced in a study of cytomegalovirus exposure and HLA in healthy donors. Vbeta (60) and Jbeta (13) primers were used in the PCR. The assay was immunoSEQ multiplex PCR, and TCRdb's table has in-frame clones only and misses some. Here the sample spans approximately 210,000 clones, approximately 80% being singletons. The sample was PBMCs. Every receptor here comes from a woman aged 40 to 50 in good health and CMV-seronegative.

This clone was counted a single time. The chain employs TRBV11-2 and TRBJ2-7; 7 nucleotides line up with TRBD2. CDR3 length: 14 amino acids. CDR1 SGHAT and CDR2 FQNNGV come from the germline V gene. With V trimmed by 2 bases and J by 6 bases, 7 bases remained unmatched. This CDR3 reads CASSLHPAGSEQYV. CDR3 coding DNA: TGTGCCAGCAGCTTACACCCAGCGGGAAGCGAGCAGTACGTC.

This chain uses TRBV4-3 with TRBJ2-3; 11 bases align to TRBD2. There are 16 residues in the CDR3. Germline V gene lookup returns CDR1 LGHNA and CDR2 YSLEER. The J segment lost 4 bases and the V segment lost 4 bases, leaving 7 bases of the junction unmatched. The CDR3 spells CASSRTLLAGADTQYF. CDR3 DNA: TGCGCCAGCAGCCGAACATTACTAGCGGGAGCAGATACGCAGTATTTT.

The chain has TRBV19 and TRBJ2-5; TRBD1 matches at 8 bases. The germline V gene has CDR1 LNHDA and CDR2 SQIVND (reference sequence). Trimming took 3 bases from V and 1 from J; bases not matched to a gene: 1. This CDR3 spans 14 amino acids. The CDR3 reads CASSIQGAQETQYF. Written as DNA, the CDR3 is TGTGCCAGTAGTATTCAGGGGGCCCAAGAGACCCAGTACTTC.

The V call is TRBV7-9, the J call TRBJ2-7, with D perhaps TRBD2 (6 bases). Germline CDR1 SEHNR, CDR2 FQNEAQ (reference sequence). Trimming shortened V by 3 bases and J by 3 bases, and 9 bases separated the two germline ends. This CDR3 is 13 amino acids long. The CDR3 DNA reads as TGTGCCAGCAGCTTCGGGGACTTCTACGAGCAGTACGTC. This sequence encodes CASSFGDFYEQYV.

The V gene is TRBV28, the J gene TRBJ2-7; a weak D match, TRBD1 (6 bases). CDR3 length: 12 amino acids. V lost 5 bases to trimming and J lost 4 bases, with 9 bases between them. Germline CDR1 MDHEN, CDR2 SYDVKM. CDR3 sequence (DNA): TGTGCCAGCAGTCTACAGGGTTACGAGCAGTACGTC. Translating gives CASSLQGYEQYV.

The count of this clone is one. The rearrangement uses TRBV5-4 and TRBJ1-1, with a weak D call TRBD1 (5 bases). Between the trimmed V and J ends, which lost 4 bases and 1 base, there was a span of 17 bases. Germline V CDR1 and CDR2: SGHNT, YYREEE (reference sequence). The CDR3 is 16 amino acids. CDR3 sequence (DNA): TGTGCCAGCAGCCCCGAACCAGGGCGGACGAACACTGAAGCTTTCTTT. This codes for CASSPEPGRTNTEAFF. Variable domain in full (rest from reference TRBV5-4 and TRBJ1-1): ETGVTQSPTHLIKTRGQQVTLRCSSQSGHNTVSWYQQALGQGPQFIFQYYREEENGRGNFPPRFSGLQFPNYSSELNVNALELDDSALYLCASSPEPGRTNTEAFFGQGTRLTVV.

This chain joins TRBV9 and TRBJ1-4, with D hard to call. Germline values: CDR1 SGDLS, CDR2 YYNGEE. The CDR3 runs to 15 residues. V lost 0 bases and J 3 bases, leaving 9 bases between the germline ends. CDR3 sequence: CASSVGEAPNEKLFF. CDR3 in DNA: TGTGCCAGCAGCGTAGGCGAAGCCCCTAATGAAAAACTGTTTTTT.

This chain links TRBV7-9 with TRBJ1-1, with 8 bases fitting TRBD1. V shed 4 bases, J shed 0 bases, and the junction held 1 base outside the gene matches. This CDR3 is 14 amino acids long. Germline V gene lookup returns CDR1 SEHNR and CDR2 FQNEAQ (reference sequence). CDR3 sequence reads: CASSWGQVNTEAFF. For the CDR3, the DNA is TGTGCCAGCAGCTGGGGACAGGTGAACACTGAAGCTTTCTTT.

The chain recombines TRBV19 with TRBJ2-3, with TRBD2 matching 7 bases. This CDR3 region has 15 residues. V trimming: 4 bases; J trimming: 0 bases; junction bases outside the gene matches: 4. CDR1 is LNHDA and CDR2 is SQIVND in the germline V gene (reference sequence). As DNA, the CDR3 is TGTGCCAGTAGTAATCTAGCGGCTAGCACAGATACGCAGTATTTT. As protein: CASSNLAASTDTQYF. The full variable domain, completed using reference TRBV19 and TRBJ2-3, is DGGITQSPKYLFRKEGQNVTLSCEQNLNHDAMYWYRQDPGQGLRLIYYSQIVNDFQKGDIAEGYSVSREKKESFPLTVTSAQKNPTAFYLCASSNLAASTDTQYFGPGTRLTVL.

This rearrangement joins TRBV29-1 to TRBJ2-1, with 7 bases fitting TRBD1. The V and J ends lost 7 bases and 13 bases, in that order; junction bases with no gene match: 7. The CDR3 is 10 residues long. Germline V gene lookup returns CDR1 SQVTM and CDR2 ANQGSEA. The CDR3 nucleotides are TGCAGCGGACAACAGGGGATACAGTTCTTC. It is translated as CSGQQGIQFF.

The rearrangement links TRBV29-1 to TRBJ1-4; the D gene is possibly TRBD1 (6 bases). Germline V lookup: CDR1 SQVTM, CDR2 ANQGSEA. This CDR3 contains 14 residues. Trimming cost V 0 bases and J 9 bases, with 14 bases left between them. CDR3 loop: CSVEDRQGSKKLFF. The DNA for the CDR3 is TGCAGCGTTGAAGATCGGCAGGGGTCGAAAAAACTGTTTTTT. The full variable domain, completed using reference TRBV29-1 and TRBJ1-4, is SAVISQKPSRDICQRGTSLTIQCQVDSQVTMMFWYRQQPGQSLTLIATANQGSEATYESGFVIDKFPISRPNLTFSTLTVSNMSPEDSSIYLCSVEDRQGSKKLFFGSGTQLSVL.

The rearrangement links TRBV9 to TRBJ1-1, with unresolved D. The CDR3 totals 14 residues. Germline CDR1 reads SGDLS; CDR2 reads YYNGEE. Between the trimmed V and J ends, which lost 2 bases and 4 bases, there was a span of 12 bases. CDR3 sequence reads: CASSVEPVGTEAFF. The CDR3 coding sequence is TGTGCCAGCAGCGTGGAGCCCGTGGGCACTGAAGCTTTCTTT.

The V call is TRBV27, the J call TRBJ2-1; the D gene is possibly TRBD2 (6 bases). V lost 3 bases and J lost 2, with 11 bases in between. Germline-derived CDR1 and CDR2 are MNHEY and SMNVEV (reference sequence). The CDR3 has 15 residues. CDR3 loop: CASSLRAGTYNEQFF. Here the CDR3 DNA reads TGTGCCAGCAGTTTGCGGGCGGGGACCTACAATGAGCAGTTCTTC.

V and J are TRBV19 and TRBJ2-3, with 7 bases lining up with TRBD2. The CDR3 has 16 residues. CDR1 LNHDA and CDR2 SQIVND come from the germline V gene (reference sequence). V was pared by 3 bases and J by 0 bases, with 6 bases of the junction left unmatched. Here the CDR3 DNA reads TGTGCCAGTAGTATTAGAGCAGCGGGAAGCACAGATACGCAGTATTTT. Its protein product is CASSIRAAGSTDTQYF.

The gene calls are TRBV30 and TRBJ2-3, with 7 positions matching TRBD1. The V segment lost 2 bases and the J segment 3 bases; nucleotides outside the gene matches: 14. The CDR3 length is 17 residues. Per the germline V gene, CDR1 is GTSNPN and CDR2 is SVGIG (reference sequence). This chain's CDR3 is CAWSLPLGTAATDTQYF. The CDR3 DNA reads TGTGCCTGGAGTCTCCCTCTTGGGACAGCAGCAACAGATACGCAGTATTTT.

The gene calls are TRBV2 and TRBJ1-2, with D hard to call. Germline lookup yields CDR1 SNHLY and CDR2 FYNNEI. The V gene lost 6 bases and the J gene lost 6 bases, with 11 bases spanning the gap. The CDR3 is 12 amino acids. In DNA form, the CDR3 reads TGTGCCAGCAGGACGGATGGGCATGGCTACACCTTC. Its translation: CASRTDGHGYTF.

The rearrangement joins TRBV23-1 to TRBJ1-3; possible D gene TRBD1, 5 bases. TRBV23-1 belongs to the ORF category, with a function that is uncertain. This CDR3 is built from 19 residues. V was cut by 4 bases and J by 0 bases, with 22 bases left in between. The CDR3 DNA reads as TGCGCCAGCAGTCCCCCGCGGGGGGGACCCCTCGTCTCTGGAAACACCATATATTTT. Its translation is CASSPPRGGPLVSGNTIYF.

This clone was recorded only once. This chain links TRBV4-1 with TRBJ2-5; 11 bases map to TRBD2. Germline loops: CDR1 MGHRA, CDR2 YSYEKL. V shed 6 bases, J shed 3 bases, and the junction held 0 bases outside the gene matches. This CDR3 is built from 13 residues. CDR3 nucleotides: TGCGCCAGCAGACTAGCGGGAGAAGAGACCCAGTACTTC. This gives the protein CASRLAGEETQYF.

The chain links TRBV11-3 to TRBJ1-6, with D tentatively TRBD1 (5 bases). CDR1 is SGHNT and CDR2 is YENEEA in the germline V gene. Trimming took off 1 base at V and 5 bases at J, with 9 bases between the two ends. The CDR3 covers 15 residues. The CDR3 bases are TGTGCCAGCAGCTTAGGTCAGGGTGATAATTCACCCCTCCACTTT. It encodes CASSLGQGDNSPLHF.

The CDR3 sequence: CASSYSESGTGVRIESSYNSPLHF. CDR3 in DNA: TGTGCCAGCAGTTACTCGGAATCCGGGACAGGGGTCCGTATTGAGAGTTCCTATAATTCACCCCTCCACTTT. The V call is TRBV6-7, the J call TRBJ1-6; TRBD1 agrees at 10 bases. TRBV6-7 is given ORF status, its function remaining uncertain. J lost 1 base, V lost 0 bases, and 21 bases had no gene match. CDR3 length: 24 residues.

The chain employs TRBV7-9 and TRBJ2-2; unclear D gene. Germline V CDR1 and CDR2: SEHNR, FQNEAQ (reference sequence). Trimming cost V 7 bases and J 7 bases, with 10 bases left between them. CDR3 length: 12 residues. The CDR3 is CASTFSGGELFF. The CDR3 DNA reads TGTGCCAGCACCTTCAGTGGCGGGGAGCTGTTTTTT.

V is TRBV5-5 and J is TRBJ1-5; 8 bases fit TRBD1. CDR1 and CDR2 from the germline V gene are SGHKS and YYEKEE (reference sequence). CDR3 size: 16 residues. Trimming at V came to 5 bases and at J to 0 bases, leaving 7 bases not matched to a gene. CDR3 in amino acids: CASSSQGARSNQPQHF. CDR3 coding DNA: TGTGCCAGCAGTAGTCAGGGGGCGCGTAGCAATCAGCCCCAGCATTTT.

The chain joins TRBV30 to TRBJ1-6; D call uncertain. Trimming pared 2 bases from V and 0 bases from J, leaving 8 bases between. There are 15 residues in the CDR3. The germline V gene has CDR1 GTSNPN and CDR2 SVGIG (reference sequence). Written as DNA, the CDR3 is TGTGCCTGGAGTCACGGGAGCTCCTATAATTCACCCCTCCACTTT. Translation: CAWSHGSSYNSPLHF.

The chain recombines TRBV6-1 with TRBJ2-7, with D tentatively TRBD1 (6 bases). Germline values: CDR1 MNHNS, CDR2 SASEGT. The CDR3 runs to 14 residues. V was shortened by 6 bases and J by 0 bases, with 12 bases between the two germline ends. The CDR3 loop reads CASREQGFSYEQYF. CDR3 DNA: TGTGCCAGCAGGGAACAGGGTTTCTCCTACGAGCAGTACTTC.

The chain uses TRBV28 and TRBJ2-3; 8 nucleotides match TRBD2. The J segment lost 5 bases and the V segment lost 7 bases, leaving 14 bases of the junction unmatched. The germline V gene has CDR1 MDHEN and CDR2 SYDVKM. The CDR3 is 16 amino acids. The CDR3 reads CASIDPTSGGRDTQYF. The DNA for the CDR3 is TGTGCCAGCATCGACCCCACTAGCGGAGGACGAGATACGCAGTATTTT. Drawing the rest from reference TRBV28 and TRBJ2-3, the complete variable domain is DVKVTQSSRYLVKRTGEKVFLECVQDMDHENMFWYRQDPGLGLRLIYFSYDVKMKEKGDIPEGYSVSREKKERFSLILESASTNQTSMYLCASIDPTSGGRDTQYFGPGTRLTVL.

The chain combines TRBV27 with TRBJ2-2; D remains unclear. Germline V CDR1 and CDR2: MNHEY, SMNVEV (reference sequence). The CDR3 totals 14 residues. The germline V and J ends were trimmed by 3 bases and 2 bases, with 7 bases remaining between them. CDR3 sequence reads: CASSFSLNTGELFF. CDR3 coding DNA: TGTGCCAGCAGTTTCTCCCTTAACACCGGGGAGCTGTTTTTT.

This clone appeared a few times. The chain carries TRBV11-2 and TRBJ2-5, with 7 bases fitting TRBD1. Germline CDR1 SGHAT, CDR2 FQNNGV. The junction had 6 bases not matched to a gene; V was cut back by 5 bases and J by 3 bases. The CDR3 contains 14 residues. This CDR3 reads CASSHRQGEETQYF. CDR3 DNA sequence: TGTGCCAGCAGCCATCGACAGGGTGAAGAGACCCAGTACTTC.

The chain employs TRBV15 and TRBJ2-3; 7 positions agree with TRBD2. Germline assignment: CDR1 LNHNV and CDR2 YYDKDF (reference sequence). Germline trimming cut 0 bases from V and 5 bases from J; bases unmatched to any gene: 8. This CDR3 is 16 amino acids long. CDR3: CATSRDLGEGKDTQYF. Here the CDR3 DNA reads TGTGCCACCAGCAGAGATCTGGGGGAGGGGAAAGATACGCAGTATTTT. Based on the CDR3 plus reference TRBV15 and TRBJ2-3, the full variable domain is DAMVIQNPRYQVTQFGKPVTLSCSQTLNHNVMYWYQQKSSQAPKLLFHYYDKDFNNEADTPDNFQSRRPNTSFCFLDIRSPGLGDTAMYLCATSRDLGEGKDTQYFGPGTRLTVL.

The chain joins TRBV5-1 to TRBJ2-2; TRBD2 matches 7 bases. V lost 3 bases to trimming and J lost 2 bases; unmatched junction nucleotides: 10. This CDR3 region has 17 residues. The germline V gene has CDR1 SGHRS and CDR2 YFSETQ. CDR3 in DNA: TGCGCCAGCAGCTGGGGAGGGAGAAGCGGAAACACCGGGGAGCTGTTTTTT. Translated: CASSWGGRSGNTGELFF.

The chain joins TRBV7-2 to TRBJ2-7, with a tentative D call TRBD1 (5 bases). Trimming removed 3 bases at V and 0 bases at J, with 9 bases between. This CDR3 spans 14 amino acids. Germline CDR1 SGHTA, CDR2 FQGNSA. The CDR3 DNA reads TGTGCCAGCAGCTTGGGGCGGCTCTCCTACGAGCAGTACTTC. This encodes CASSLGRLSYEQYF.